The next 27 T cell receptor beta chains were all read from a single sample in a study of cytomegalovirus exposure and HLA in healthy donors. The study ran its PCR with 60 Vbeta and 13 Jbeta primers. Sequencing was performed with immunoSEQ multiplex PCR; in TCRdb, only in-frame clones are kept and a portion is missing. Found here are about 200,000 clones, about 80% of them singletons; the top ten hold nearly 3%. The sample comprised PBMCs. Every receptor here comes from a woman in her twenties or thirties in good health and CMV-seronegative.

The V gene is TRBV4-1, the J gene TRBJ1-6; 8 positions match TRBD1. V dropped 4 bases and J dropped 5; count of bases not matched to a gene: 7. The CDR3 totals 16 residues. Germline V CDR1 and CDR2: MGHRA, YSYEKL. Here the CDR3 DNA reads TGCGCCAGCAGCCCAGACAGGGGCCCCCATAATTCACCCCTCCACTTT. Translated, it gives CASSPDRGPHNSPLHF.

This clone was found a few times. The chain joins TRBV2 to TRBJ1-2; 9 bases align to TRBD1. V dropped 10 bases and J dropped 6; count of bases not matched to a gene: 9. This CDR3 has 13 residues. Per the germline V gene, CDR1 is SNHLY and CDR2 is FYNNEI. The CDR3 nucleotides read TGTGCCAAGACCGGGACAGGGAGTAATGGCTACACCTTC. It yields the protein CAKTGTGSNGYTF.

This clone appeared a few times. CDR3 DNA: TGTGCCAGCGGCCGGACTAGCGGCACCTACGAGCAGTACTTC. Translation gives CASGRTSGTYEQYF. V gene TRBV6-5 combines with J gene TRBJ2-7, with 10 bases matching TRBD2. This CDR3 has 14 residues. V shed 8 bases and J 2 bases; nucleotides not matched to a gene: 6. CDR1 and CDR2 from the germline V gene are MNHEY and SVGAGI.

This chain connects TRBV9 to TRBJ2-2, with D possibly TRBD2 on 6 matching bases. This CDR3 region has 17 residues. The germline V and J ends were trimmed by 0 bases and 2 bases, with 14 bases remaining between them. Germline CDR1 and CDR2: SGDLS and YYNGEE. CDR3 nucleotides: TGTGCCAGCAGCGTAGGTGCGGCGGGGTATAACACCGGGGAGCTGTTTTTT. This encodes CASSVGAAGYNTGELFF.

The V gene is TRBV6-6, the J gene TRBJ1-6, with D possibly being TRBD1 (5 bases). Per germline, CDR1 MNHNY and CDR2 SVGAGI (reference sequence). V shed 6 bases and J shed 6 bases, with 18 bases lying between them. The CDR3 length is 16 residues. CDR3 sequence: CASSLQPGGRNSPLHF. DNA for the CDR3: TGTGCCAGCAGCCTACAGCCCGGGGGTCGTAATTCACCCCTCCACTTT.

The chain has TRBV6-5 and TRBJ2-1; TRBD1 matches 12 bases. The CDR3 is 14 amino acids. V dropped 6 bases and J dropped 8; count of bases not matched to a gene: 5. Germline CDR1 MNHEY, CDR2 SVGAGI. This CDR3 is CASSRGQGAYEQFF. CDR3 nucleotide sequence: TGTGCCAGCAGCCGGGGACAGGGGGCTTATGAGCAGTTCTTC.

The rearrangement links TRBV6-1 to TRBJ1-1; maybe TRBD1 (6 bases). The CDR3 has 12 amino acids. The V gene's germline CDR1 is MNHNS and CDR2 SASEGT. Trimming pared 6 bases from V and 6 bases from J, leaving 11 bases between. The chain's CDR3 is CASSSNRAEAFF. CDR3 DNA sequence: TGTGCCAGCAGCTCCAACAGGGCTGAAGCTTTCTTT.

The chain links TRBV6-1 to TRBJ2-7, with D possibly being TRBD1 (5 bases). Trimming shortened V by 0 bases and J by 0 bases, and 12 bases separated the two germline ends. This CDR3 contains 16 residues. Germline V gene data show CDR1 as MNHNS and CDR2 as SASEGT. CDR3 sequence reads: CASSEATVLNSYEQYF. CDR3 bases: TGTGCCAGCAGTGAAGCGACAGTCCTTAACTCCTACGAGCAGTACTTC.

A few counts support this clone. The chain joins TRBV25-1 to TRBJ2-1; D unresolved. Trimming left V 3 bases short and J 9 bases short, with 9 bases between. Germline V gene sequence: CDR1 MGHDK, CDR2 SYGVNS. CDR3 length: 12 residues. CDR3 sequence reads: CASSESVGEQFF. DNA of the CDR3: TGTGCCAGCAGTGAGAGCGTCGGTGAGCAGTTCTTC.

The J gene is TRBJ1-2, the V gene TRBV6-6; tentatively, D is TRBD1 (6 bases). Germline CDR1 reads MNHNY; CDR2 reads SVGAGI (reference sequence). There are 15 residues in the CDR3. The V end lost 4 bases, the J end lost 8 bases, and 20 bases lay between the germline ends. This CDR3 is CASSFSQGSLWGYTF. CDR3 sequence (DNA): TGTGCCAGCAGTTTCTCACAGGGATCCCTGTGGGGCTACACCTTC.

This clone was counted a few times. This chain uses TRBV2 with TRBJ2-3; D is perhaps TRBD1 (5 bases). The CDR3 runs 13 residues. From germline, CDR1 is SNHLY and CDR2 FYNNEI. With 3 bases removed from V and 7 bases from J, the gap between germline ends came to 11 bases. CDR3 in DNA: TGTGCCAGCAGTGAGACGACAGACAATACGCAGTATTTT. Translating it yields CASSETTDNTQYF.

The genes are TRBV5-1 and TRBJ2-1, with D possibly being TRBD2 (5 bases). Germline V lookup: CDR1 SGHRS, CDR2 YFSETQ. Between the trimmed V and J ends, which lost 4 bases and 0 bases, there was a span of 14 bases. The CDR3 is made up of 16 amino acids. CDR3 nucleotides: TGCGCCAGCAGCCAATTGCCGGGGATCTCCTACAATGAGCAGTTCTTC. It codes for CASSQLPGISYNEQFF. Based on the CDR3 plus reference TRBV5-1 and TRBJ2-1, the full variable domain is KAGVTQTPRYLIKTRGQQVTLSCSPISGHRSVSWYQQTPGQGLQFLFEYFSETQRNKGNFPGRFSGRQFSNSRSEMNVSTLELGDSALYLCASSQLPGISYNEQFFGPGTRLTVL.

Written as DNA, the CDR3 is TGTGCCAGCAAACCTCTCTCCAGGGGATCCACTGAAGCTTTCTTT. This gives the protein CASKPLSRGSTEAFF. The chain links TRBV27 to TRBJ1-1; the D gene is possibly TRBD1 (6 bases). In germline, CDR1 is MNHEY, CDR2 SMNVEV (reference sequence). The CDR3 length is 15 residues. The ends were cut back, 7 bases at V and 4 bases at J, with 19 bases in the middle.

This clone was seen just once. This chain connects TRBV21-1 to TRBJ1-1; TRBD1, as called in the table, went unchecked against the DNA. TRBV21-1 is a documented pseudogene. The CDR3 has 16 amino acids. Here the CDR3 reads CASSTIHRGNSGEAFF. The DNA for the CDR3 is TGTGCCAGCAGCACCATACACAGGGGGAACAGTGGTGAAGCTTTCTTT.

This chain uses TRBV30 with TRBJ1-5, with TRBD1 as a possible D gene (5 bases). The CDR3 contains 13 residues. The V gene lost 4 bases and the J gene lost 4 bases, with 11 bases spanning the gap. Per germline, CDR1 GTSNPN and CDR2 SVGIG (reference sequence). CDR3 bases: TGTGCCTGGATGCCAGGGCCGAATCAGCCCCAGCATTTT. Residues: CAWMPGPNQPQHF.

V gene TRBV30 combines with J gene TRBJ1-5; D is possibly TRBD1 (6 bases). The length of the CDR3 is 13 residues. The germline gives CDR1 GTSNPN, CDR2 SVGIG (reference sequence). Trimming left V 2 bases short and J 5 bases short, with 10 bases between. CDR3 bases: TGTGCCTGGAGTTGGGCAGGGGATCAGCCCCAGCATTTT. It specifies CAWSWAGDQPQHF.

V gene TRBV30 combines with J gene TRBJ2-7; D is unclear. From germline, CDR1 is GTSNPN and CDR2 SVGIG (reference sequence). The CDR3 has 12 residues. Trimming removed 2 bases from V and 6 bases from J, with 11 bases in between. This CDR3 is CAWSISGREQYF. CDR3 nucleotides: TGTGCCTGGAGTATTTCAGGCCGCGAGCAGTACTTC.

The chain couples TRBV9 to TRBJ2-3; 14 nucleotides agree with TRBD2. V shed 3 bases and J 0 bases; nucleotides not matched to a gene: 9. Germline V gene data show CDR1 as SGDLS and CDR2 as YYNGEE. This CDR3 has 19 residues. The CDR3 DNA reads TGTGCCAGCAGCGCCCAGCGGACTAGCGGGGGGTCTAGCACAGATACGCAGTATTTT. Protein product: CASSAQRTSGGSSTDTQYF.

CDR3 loop: CASSLANRVGEQYF. In nucleotides, the CDR3 is TGTGCCAGCAGCTTAGCGAACAGGGTGGGAGAGCAGTACTTC. The gene calls are TRBV7-9 and TRBJ2-5; a possible D gene is TRBD1 (6 bases). V lost 0 bases, J lost 11 bases, and 16 bases lay in between. CDR3 length: 14 residues. Looked up from germline, CDR1 is SEHNR and CDR2 is FQNEAQ (reference sequence).

This clone appeared a few times. A junction end diverges from the germline sequence, so it may reflect a read error. This chain connects TRBV4-1 to TRBJ2-5; a possible D gene is TRBD1 (5 bases). The last part of the DNA fits TRBJ2-7 better; the J call may be wrong. The germline CDR1 and CDR2 sequences are MGHRA and YSYEKL. This CDR3 has 15 residues. CDR3 sequence reads: CASSQDRGPAYEQYF. The CDR3 DNA reads TGTGCCAGCAGCCAAGATAGGGGCCCAGCCTACGAGCAGTACTTC.

The chain links TRBV11-2 to TRBJ2-7; D remains unclear. V lost 0 bases, J lost 2 bases, and 8 bases lay in between. The CDR3 covers 14 residues. Germline V CDR1 and CDR2: SGHAT, FQNNGV. Here the CDR3 reads CASSLDRVTYEQYF. The CDR3 nucleotides read TGTGCCAGCAGCTTAGATCGAGTGACCTACGAGCAGTACTTC.

This clone was seen only once. This sequence joins TRBV6-5 and TRBJ2-7; 7 bases agree with TRBD1. The CDR3 spans 12 residues. Germline values: CDR1 MNHEY, CDR2 SVGAGI. The J segment lost 7 bases and the V segment lost 5 bases, leaving 5 bases of the junction unmatched. CDR3 nucleotides: TGTGCCAGCAGTCGACAGGGATTTGAGCAGTACTTC. Translating it yields CASSRQGFEQYF.

The V and J genes are TRBV19 and TRBJ2-2, with D unclear. V was pared by 1 base and J by 3 bases, with 6 bases between. From germline, CDR1 is LNHDA and CDR2 SQIVND (reference sequence). This CDR3 spans 14 amino acids. The CDR3 sequence is CASSIVDYTGELFF. As DNA, the CDR3 is TGTGCCAGTAGTATAGTAGACTACACCGGGGAGCTGTTTTTT.

The genes are TRBV4-1 and TRBJ2-2, with D unresolved. Germline CDR1 and CDR2: MGHRA and YSYEKL. The CDR3 is made up of 15 amino acids. The V end was cut by 0 bases, the J end by 0 bases, with 5 bases between. The CDR3 is CASSQEGTNTGELFF. For the CDR3, the DNA is TGCGCCAGCAGCCAAGAGGGCACGAACACCGGGGAGCTGTTTTTT.

The J gene is TRBJ1-2, the V gene TRBV16, with D unresolved. This CDR3 region has 15 residues. The germline V and J ends were trimmed by 0 bases and 8 bases, with 16 bases remaining between them. CDR1 and CDR2 from the germline V gene are KGHSY and FQNENV. This CDR3 reads CASSQSMPPWRGYTF. As DNA, the CDR3 is TGTGCCAGCAGCCAATCGATGCCGCCCTGGAGGGGCTACACCTTC. Looking up the rest from reference TRBV16 and TRBJ1-2 gives the full variable domain: GEEVAQTPKHLVRGEGQKAKLYCAPIKGHSYVFWYQQVLKNEFKFLISFQNENVFDETGMPKERFSAKCLPNSPCSLEIQATKLEDSAVYFCASSQSMPPWRGYTFGSGTRLTVV.

This rearrangement joins TRBV2 to TRBJ1-4; D uncertain. V was shortened by 8 bases and J by 5 bases, with 15 bases between the two germline ends. Per germline, CDR1 SNHLY and CDR2 FYNNEI. The length of the CDR3 is 14 residues. The CDR3 DNA reads as TGTGCCAGCGAAGAGGGAACAGTCAATGAAAAACTGTTTTTT. Translation: CASEEGTVNEKLFF.

V and J are TRBV9 and TRBJ2-2, with D possibly TRBD1 on 5 matching bases. Germline CDR1 reads SGDLS; CDR2 reads YYNGEE. V was trimmed by 3 bases and J by 7 bases, leaving 13 bases between them. The CDR3 has 14 residues. The CDR3 sequence is CASSGKGLVGELFF. CDR3 DNA sequence: TGTGCCAGCAGCGGGAAGGGGTTAGTCGGGGAGCTGTTTTTT. Drawing the rest from reference TRBV9 and TRBJ2-2, the complete variable domain is DSGVTQTPKHLITATGQRVTLRCSPRSGDLSVYWYQQSLDQGLQFLIQYYNGEERAKGNILERFSAQQFPDLHSELNLSSLELGDSALYFCASSGKGLVGELFFGEGSRLTVL.